One and the same sample provided the 12 T cell receptor beta chains below, sequenced in a study of identical twins. TCRdb re-derived calls from the 5' RACE reads in MiXCR, one entry per CDR3 protein. This sample yields under 1 million distinct CDR3 sequences, of which roughly 12% are seen a single time; 1.5% to 2% belongs to the top ten. These same records also appear under a second study, on yellow fever vaccine responses in identical twins.

The material sequenced was PBMCs. The receptors here all came from a young woman in good health.

This clonotype was seen a few times. The CDR3 protein is CASSHRRSNEQFF. As DNA, the CDR3 is TGTGCCAGCAGCCACCGCCGAAGCAATGAGCAGTTCTTC. The genes are TRBV6-6 and TRBJ2-1, with no clear D. This CDR3 is built from 13 residues. Trimming removed 6 bases at V and 6 bases at J, with 12 bases between. The germline CDR1 and CDR2 sequences are MNHNY and SVGAGI (reference sequence).

This clonotype was counted ten times or more. The chain combines TRBV12-3 or TRBV12-4 with TRBJ1-2; the match to TRBD1 covers 7 bases. Trimming took 5 bases from V and 4 from J; bases not matched to a gene: 4. CDR3 length equals 13 residues. CDR3 loop: CASSPGGIYGYTF. DNA for the CDR3: TGTGCCAGCAGTCCAGGGGGGATCTATGGCTACACCTTC.

The chain employs TRBV5-6 and TRBJ2-5; 7 positions agree with TRBD2. V lost 5 bases, J lost 5 bases, and 12 bases stayed unmatched. Per the germline V gene, CDR1 is SGHDT and CDR2 is YYEEEE. The CDR3 contains 15 residues. The CDR3 nucleotides are TGTGCCAGCAGACCTTCTGCGGGGGTAGGTGAGACCCAGTACTTC. Translated: CASRPSAGVGETQYF.

V is TRBV5-1 and J is TRBJ1-6, with 10 bases that match TRBD1. V lost 4 bases and J lost 7; bases outside the gene matches: 8. CDR3 length: 16 amino acids. In germline, CDR1 is SGHRS, CDR2 YFSETQ. The CDR3 region is CASSTIVGQGNSPLHF. The CDR3 DNA sequence: TGCGCCAGCAGCACGATTGTGGGACAGGGGAATTCACCCCTCCACTTT.

This clonotype has a handful of counts. The chain has TRBV7-9 and TRBJ2-1, with 8 bases matching TRBD2. CDR1 SEHNR and CDR2 FQNEAQ come from the germline V gene (reference sequence). After removal of 5 bases from V and 9 bases from J, the junction contained 9 bases not matched to a gene. The CDR3 runs to 14 residues. The CDR3 protein is CASSAEREIGEQFF. CDR3 sequence (DNA): TGTGCCAGCAGCGCGGAGCGGGAGATAGGTGAGCAGTTCTTC.

The chain recombines TRBV20-1 with TRBJ2-1; TRBD2 matches at 10 bases. The length of the CDR3 is 14 residues. J lost 6 bases, V lost 2 bases, and 4 bases had no gene match. In germline, CDR1 is DFQATT, CDR2 SNEGSKA (reference sequence). CDR3 sequence: CSARLAGAPNEQFF. DNA for the CDR3: TGCAGTGCTAGACTAGCGGGAGCTCCCAATGAGCAGTTCTTC.

The table lists this clonotype with a few counts. The V call is TRBV3-1, the J call TRBJ2-5; D is possibly TRBD1 or TRBD2 (5 bases each). CDR1 and CDR2 (germline): LGHDT, YNNKEL (reference sequence). V lost 1 base to trimming and J lost 4 bases, with 16 bases between them. The CDR3 has 16 amino acids. In DNA form, the CDR3 reads TGTGCCAGCAGCCAAGGACAGTTTTCGGCGGGAGAGACCCAGTACTTC. It is translated as CASSQGQFSAGETQYF.

The table lists this clonotype with many counts. This sequence joins TRBV12-3 or TRBV12-4 and TRBJ1-2; TRBD1 aligns across 8 bases. J gave up 8 bases and V 5 bases, and 10 bases lay outside the gene matches. The CDR3 length is 14 residues. CDR3: CASSPQGQGAGYTF. CDR3 nucleotides: TGTGCCAGCAGTCCCCAGGGGCAGGGGGCGGGCTACACCTTC.

This clonotype was seen a few times. V gene TRBV7-8 combines with J gene TRBJ2-7; 8 bases match TRBD1. CDR1 is SGHVS and CDR2 is FQNEAQ in the germline V gene. Unmatched junction bases numbered 12, after V lost 5 bases and J lost 6 bases. This CDR3 is 15 amino acids long. The CDR3 DNA reads as TGTGCCAGCAGCACGCGGACAGGGAGCCAGGGCGAGCAGTACTTC. Its translation: CASSTRTGSQGEQYF.

This clonotype came up a few times. V and J are TRBV3-1 and TRBJ2-1, with 8 nucleotides matching TRBD1. Germline V gives CDR1 LGHDT, CDR2 YNNKEL (reference sequence). CDR3 size: 16 residues. After removal of 4 bases from V and 9 bases from J, the junction contained 14 bases not matched to a gene. CDR3 sequence: CASSPHARTGLLEQFF. The CDR3 coding sequence is TGTGCCAGCAGCCCCCATGCCAGGACAGGGTTGCTTGAGCAGTTCTTC.

The V and J genes are TRBV5-5 and TRBJ2-6; D remains unclear. Germline assignment: CDR1 SGHKS and CDR2 YYEKEE (reference sequence). The CDR3 runs to 18 residues. V lost 2 bases and J lost 0, with 15 bases in between. Here the CDR3 reads CASSFGHDLGSGANVLTF. The CDR3 DNA reads TGTGCCAGCAGCTTCGGGCATGATTTGGGCTCTGGGGCCAACGTCCTGACTTTC.

This clonotype showed up just a few times. The chain employs TRBV5-1 and TRBJ1-1; 7 positions agree with TRBD1. The V gene end was trimmed by 5 bases and the J gene end by 2 bases; junction bases not matched to a gene: 9. The CDR3 sequence is 15 residues long. Germline CDR1 SGHRS, CDR2 YFSETQ. The CDR3: CASSIQGTDNTEAFF. The CDR3 DNA reads TGCGCCAGCAGTATACAGGGGACAGATAACACTGAAGCTTTCTTT.